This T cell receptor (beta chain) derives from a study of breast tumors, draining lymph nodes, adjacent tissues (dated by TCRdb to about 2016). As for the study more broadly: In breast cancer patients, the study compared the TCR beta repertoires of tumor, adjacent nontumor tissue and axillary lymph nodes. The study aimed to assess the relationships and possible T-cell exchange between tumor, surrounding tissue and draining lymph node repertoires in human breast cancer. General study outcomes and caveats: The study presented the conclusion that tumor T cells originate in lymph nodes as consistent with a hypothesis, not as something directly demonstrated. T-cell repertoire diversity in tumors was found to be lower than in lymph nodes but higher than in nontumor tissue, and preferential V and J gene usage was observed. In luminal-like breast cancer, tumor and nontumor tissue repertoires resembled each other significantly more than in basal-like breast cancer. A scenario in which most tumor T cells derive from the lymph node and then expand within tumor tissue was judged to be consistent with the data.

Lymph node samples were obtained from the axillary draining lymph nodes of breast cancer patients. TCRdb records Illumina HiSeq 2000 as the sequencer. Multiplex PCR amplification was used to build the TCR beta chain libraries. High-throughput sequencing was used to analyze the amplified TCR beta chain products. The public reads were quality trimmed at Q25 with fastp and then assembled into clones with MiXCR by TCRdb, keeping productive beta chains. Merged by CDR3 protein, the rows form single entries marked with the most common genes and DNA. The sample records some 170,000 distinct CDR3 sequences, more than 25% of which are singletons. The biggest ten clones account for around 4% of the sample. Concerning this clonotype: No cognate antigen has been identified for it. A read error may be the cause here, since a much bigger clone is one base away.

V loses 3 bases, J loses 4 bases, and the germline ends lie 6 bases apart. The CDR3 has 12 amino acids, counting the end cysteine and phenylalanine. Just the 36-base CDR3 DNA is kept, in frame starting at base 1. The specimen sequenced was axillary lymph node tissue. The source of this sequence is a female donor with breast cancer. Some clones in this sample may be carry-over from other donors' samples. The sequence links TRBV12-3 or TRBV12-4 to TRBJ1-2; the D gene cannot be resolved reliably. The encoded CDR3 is CASSFYGYGYTF. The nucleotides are TGTGCCAGCAGTTTCTATGGCTATGGCTACACCTTC.